This T cell receptor (beta chain) was obtained from a study of blood T cell repertoires in COVID-19. Study-level information: The United States, Italy and Spain supplied acute and convalescent COVID-19 samples. Sample material is recorded as cDNA or gDNA derived from T cells, B-cell-depleted T cells, or PBMCs.

In the original workflow: Estimation of nucleated cell counts was performed using reference gene primer amplification. The assay was immunoSEQ multiplex PCR, and TCRdb's table has in-frame clones only and misses some. For V, J and clone size, that table is used; D and trimming come from the DNA. The profile shows tens of thousands of clones, around 88% of them singletons. CDR1 is SGHDT, CDR2 YYEEEE, per germline. The CDR3 totals 18 residues. V lost 0 bases, J lost 0 bases, and 7 bases stayed unmatched. This clone has just a few counts. This sequence joins TRBV5-6 and TRBJ1-5; 9 positions agree with TRBD1. This receptor was obtained from a human donor in a cohort sampled during active COVID-19. Sequenced sample: peripheral blood. The CDR3: CASSLAPGQGYSNQPQHF. DNA for the CDR3: TGTGCCAGCAGCTTGGCTCCGGGACAGGGCTATAGCAATCAGCCCCAGCATTTT.